Listed below are T cell receptor beta chains from one sample, sequenced in a study of shared clonotypes between healthy human individuals. Sequenced by immunoSEQ multiplex PCR; TCRdb stores in-frame clones only, minus some. The data hold hundreds of thousands of clones, with 90% to 95% observed a single time. Specimen: naive CD8+ T cells sorted from blood. These TCRs come from a man under 40 in good health. Each CDR3 is given without its conserved first and last residue.

v_call,j_call,cdr3_aa
TRBV6-5,TRBJ2-7,ASSFRGVEQY
TRBV7-9,TRBJ2-5,ASSHRTSGRVVGETQY
TRBV4-1,TRBJ1-4,ASSQVWGTNEKLF
TRBV7-9,TRBJ2-5,ASSSTGFGETQY
TRBV5-1,TRBJ1-4,ASSSKDGGVDEKLF
TRBV19,TRBJ2-7,ASSIAPGPSYEQY
TRBV27,TRBJ2-7,ASSPGQGDPYEQY
TRBV9,TRBJ2-1,ASSALGGRAQF
TRBV28,TRBJ1-1,ASSLGAEAF
TRBV2,TRBJ2-3,ASTRRRGTDTQY
TRBV5-1,TRBJ2-7,ASSDRDRSYEQY